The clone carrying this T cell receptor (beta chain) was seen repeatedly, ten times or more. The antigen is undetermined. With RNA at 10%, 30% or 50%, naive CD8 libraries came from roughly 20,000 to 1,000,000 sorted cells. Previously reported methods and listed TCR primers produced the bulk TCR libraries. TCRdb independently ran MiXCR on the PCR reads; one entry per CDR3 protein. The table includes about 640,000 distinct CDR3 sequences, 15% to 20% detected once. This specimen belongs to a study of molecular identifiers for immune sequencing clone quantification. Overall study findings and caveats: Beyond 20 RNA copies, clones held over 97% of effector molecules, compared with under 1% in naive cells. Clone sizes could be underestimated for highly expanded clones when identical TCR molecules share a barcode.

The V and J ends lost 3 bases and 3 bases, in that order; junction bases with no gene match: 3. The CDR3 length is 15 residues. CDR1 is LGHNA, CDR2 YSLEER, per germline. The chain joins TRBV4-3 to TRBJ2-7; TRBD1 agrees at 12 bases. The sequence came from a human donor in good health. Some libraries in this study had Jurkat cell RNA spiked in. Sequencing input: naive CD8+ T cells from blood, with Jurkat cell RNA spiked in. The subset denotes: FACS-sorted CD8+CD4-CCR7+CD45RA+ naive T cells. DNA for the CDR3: TGCGCCAGCAGCCAGGGACAGGGGGCATTCTACGAGCAGTACTTC. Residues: CASSQGQGAFYEQYF.